The present entry profiles one TCR beta chain with its context. This clonotype was counted at least ten times. Its antigen is currently not known. Per-base quality was not reported, and no clone a single base away is much larger than it. TCR beta CDR3 regions were amplified from RNA transcripts. The first round of RT-PCR for the TCR CDR3 was performed with the HTBI primer set and the Qiagen OneStep RT-PCR kit. The libraries were constructed in a second round of multiplex PCR and then size-selected and purified. Sequencing of the libraries was done on an Illumina HiSeq2000 using paired-end 100 bp reads. From the authors' description of their analysis: Raw data were processed with SOAPnuke, discarding reads with adapters, uncalled bases, mean Phred below 15, or no exact constant-primer or identifier match. COPE v1.2.5 was used to merge high-quality paired reads, and clonotypes were defined as unique nucleotide sequences. Clonotypes were aligned to IMGT TRBV, TRBD and TRBJ reference segments using MiTCR v1.1. The analysis was restricted to V-J combinations with a frequency above 0.0001, which together covered just over 98% of the repertoires. A TCS score was defined as the ratio of F50 (clonal expansion) to E x V (chaos), with BLOSUM62-based TCRdist applied between CDR3 peptides within each V-J. Welch's t-statistics and random forest reduced around 510 V-J features to about 12, which were used in a naive Bayes classifier (R e1071). TCRdb trimmed public reads at Q25 via fastp, called clones via MiXCR and kept in-frame beta chains. Duplicate CDR3 protein sequences are folded into a single record with the most common DNA and genes. What appears here as the V and J calls and clone size reflects TCRdb's work, not the paper's. The sample table holds roughly 720,000 distinct CDR3 sequences, of which roughly a sixth were seen once. 15% to 17% of the sample lies in the top ten.

This sample stems from a study of T cells in Graves' hyperthyroidism and ophthalmopathy (dated by TCRdb to the late 2010s). Context from the whole study: Peripheral blood was sampled at the time of initial diagnosis, prior to any treatment. TCR V-J signatures able to tell the groups apart were searched for in a discovery cohort of 95 or so patients, of whom fewer than 45 had Graves' ophthalmopathy and under 65 had stable Graves' hyperthyroidism. An independent validation cohort of under 20 hyperthyroidism patients and 17 patients who later progressed to ophthalmopathy tested prospective prediction of ophthalmopathy. The 75 to 100 discovery patients were randomly split 7:3 into training and test sets. The study also compared thyroid tissue and blood T-cell repertoires from roughly 6 Graves' hyperthyroidism patients. After blood sampling, hyperthyroidism patients were treated with methimazole at a starting dose of 30 mg daily, and ophthalmopathy patients were treated with high-dose intravenous methylprednisolone. According to the paper, TCR Vbeta CDR3 sequencing was carried out on approximately 140 peripheral blood samples, which came from 40 to 45 ophthalmopathy, around 75 hyperthyroidism and roughly 17 progressor patients.

Study-wide findings and limitations: Sample size was not statistically predetermined, and investigators were not blinded to group allocation. Ophthalmopathy was separated from stable hyperthyroidism by a 13 V-J signature model, with about 88% sensitivity and 81% to 82% specificity obtained in cross-validation and 80%/75% obtained in testing. During validation, the model predicted progression to ophthalmopathy a median of about 6.3 months ahead of onset, with approximately 70% sensitivity and about 72% specificity. Most expanded thyroid clonotypes (frequency above 0.001) were also found in blood, which suggests that blood repertoires may mirror thyroid immune responses.

Sequences MDHEN (CDR1) and SYDVKM (CDR2) are obtained from the germline V gene. From its cysteine to its phenylalanine, the CDR3 spans 14 amino acids. CDR3 DNA is the only sequence kept; it has 42 bases, read in frame from the first base. V and J are truncated by 5 bases and 5 bases respectively, leaving an intervening sequence of 15 bases. A patient counted as having stable Graves' hyperthyroidism if no progression to ophthalmopathy occurred over 18 months of follow-up. Hyperthyroidism patients were newly diagnosed, had a disease duration of under 2 months, and were aged 18 to 65 years. The study excluded patients with uncontrolled infections, other autoimmune diseases, pregnancy or lactation. Diagnoses were established on the basis of clinical symptoms, serum thyroxine and TRAb, thyroid ultrasound, and orbital computed tomography. PBMCs were isolated from approximately 10 ml of fresh peripheral blood by Ficoll-Paque density gradient centrifugation. Total RNA was extracted using Trizol reagent, and RNA quality was assessed on an Agilent 2100 Bioanalyzer.

Here the chain combines TRBV28 and TRBJ1-2, with the identity of the D gene unclear. The sequence came from a man between 45 and 60 years old with Graves' hyperthyroidism. The sample consisted of blood. CDR3 reads: CASSITTSVYGYTF. DNA sequence: TGTGCCAGCAGTATAACGACTTCGGTTTATGGCTACACCTTC.